What follows describes a single TCR beta chain. As yet, its antigen is unknown. This entry is derived from a study of cytomegalovirus exposure and HLA in healthy donors. Study-level background: Drawn from HLA-typed donors, 80 million to 100 million unique TCRs were held in an early data release. General observations from the study: Reportedly, a later analysis found an Asian-associated ancestry cluster had fewer N-insertions than the roughly 630-donor mean.

The primer mix had 60 Vbeta and 13 Jbeta primers. Only in-frame clones appear in the TCRdb table, and some are missing; sequencing was by immunoSEQ multiplex PCR. The data show around 100,000 clones, roughly four fifths seen once. The CDR3 is 14 residues long. Germline V lookup: CDR1 GTSNPN, CDR2 SVGIG (reference sequence). Trimming pared 1 base from V and 6 bases from J, leaving 13 bases between. This clonotype originated in a male donor in good health and CMV-seropositive. The sample taken for sequencing was PBMCs. The rearrangement uses TRBV30 and TRBJ1-5; D possibly corresponds to TRBD1 (6 bases). The CDR3 region has the DNA TGTGCCTGGAGTGGGGGGGGCGTTAGTCAGCCCCAGCATTTT. Its translation: CAWSGGGVSQPQHF.